The sequence of this T cell receptor (beta chain) was determined in a study of control samples from healthy donors and cancer patients. This CDR3 has 17 amino acids. V trimming: 4 bases; J trimming: 2 bases; junction bases outside the gene matches: 13. Germline assignment: CDR1 LGHDT and CDR2 YNNKEL (reference sequence). The table came from immunoSEQ multiplex PCR; TCRdb's copy has only in-frame clones and leaves some out. The repertoire has around 170,000 clones, around 90% of them found once; the top ten carry approximately 4.9%. The source material was blood. This TCR was sampled from a woman in her twenties or thirties in good health. The gene calls are TRBV3-1 (or the pseudogene TRBV3-2) and TRBJ1-1, with 7 bases aligning to TRBD1. The CDR3 coding sequence is TGTGCCAGCAGCCCTACGGCCGGGACAGCCGTTAACACTGAAGCTTTCTTT. Protein sequence: CASSPTAGTAVNTEAFF.